The next 8 T cell receptor beta chains were all read from a single sample in a study of vaccination and CD4 T cells after COVID-19. Scientists ran DNA taken from cultured CD4+ T cells through the Oncomine TCR Beta short-read assay for sequencing. TCRdb recomputed calls from the PCR reads with MiXCR, one row per CDR3 protein. The repertoire consists of fewer than 20,000 distinct CDR3 sequences, with around 40% occurring once and the leading ten covering around 20%. Treatment described: approximately nine-day PBMC culture with coronavirus spike peptide pools or control peptides (ViraFEST assay). Antigens for these TCRs are unknown. The sequenced material came from cultured CD4+ T cells from blood. The origin of the receptors is a human donor with COVID-19.

This chain joins TRBV2 and TRBJ2-7; a weak D match, TRBD2 (6 bases). The V end lost 0 bases, the J end lost 6 bases, and 15 bases lay between the germline ends. The CDR3 runs 15 residues. Germline loops: CDR1 SNHLY, CDR2 FYNNEI. CDR3 sequence: CASSEARGPEGEQYF. As DNA, the CDR3 is TGTGCCAGCAGTGAAGCGCGGGGCCCTGAGGGCGAGCAGTACTTC.

There are a few counts of this clonotype. V is TRBV4-2 and J is TRBJ2-2, with 8 bases lining up with TRBD2. The CDR3 totals 16 residues. Trimming took 4 bases from V and 6 from J; bases not matched to a gene: 10. CDR1 and CDR2 from the germline V gene are LGHNA and YNFKEQ. CDR3 bases: TGTGCCAGCAGCCGGGACGGGACTAGTTCTGCCGGGGAGCTGTTTTTT. Translated: CASSRDGTSSAGELFF.

This chain joins TRBV10-3 and TRBJ1-1; 7 positions match TRBD1. V trimming: 7 bases; J trimming: 4 bases; junction bases outside the gene matches: 6. Germline CDR1 and CDR2: ENHRY and SYGVKD. CDR3 length: 13 residues. The CDR3 protein is CAITIQGSTEAFF. The CDR3 bases are TGTGCCATCACTATACAGGGGTCCACTGAAGCTTTCTTT.

This clonotype is termed large. One end of the junction does not line up with germline, which may come from a read error. The chain joins TRBV7-9 to TRBJ2-3; D might be TRBD1 (5 bases). This CDR3 has 16 amino acids. Germline assignment: CDR1 SEHNR and CDR2 FQNEAQ (reference sequence). The CDR3, as DNA: TGCGCCAGCAGCTTGGCCGACAGCCAAAGCACAGATACGCAGTATTTT. This encodes CASSLADSQSTDTQYF.

The CDR3 DNA follows: TGTGCCAGCAGCTCCCGGGACTCGGGCACCAAAGAGACCCAGTACTTC. Translating it yields CASSSRDSGTKETQYF. This chain uses TRBV7-9 with TRBJ2-5; a possible D gene is TRBD2 (6 bases). There are 16 residues in the CDR3. In germline, CDR1 is SEHNR, CDR2 FQNEAQ (reference sequence). With 4 bases removed from V and 3 bases from J, the gap between germline ends came to 18 bases.

J is TRBJ2-7 and V is TRBV6-1; TRBD2 is a possible D gene (6 bases). The germline gives CDR1 MNHNS, CDR2 SASEGT. V was shortened by 4 bases and J by 3 bases, with 19 bases between the two germline ends. The CDR3 runs 16 residues. The CDR3 region is CASSVFSGSTYYEQYF. CDR3 sequence (DNA): TGTGCCAGCAGTGTTTTTTCCGGGAGCACCTACTACGAGCAGTACTTC.

The V gene is TRBV12-3 or TRBV12-4, the J gene TRBJ2-7; TRBD1 or TRBD2 may be the D gene (6 bases each). The CDR3 runs 14 residues. V shed 1 base and J shed 4 bases, with 11 bases lying between them. Here the CDR3 DNA reads TGTGCCAGCAGTTTAGTCGGGGGCCCATACGAGCAGTACTTC. It translates to CASSLVGGPYEQYF.

This sequence joins TRBV7-2 and TRBJ2-7, with D unclear. The CDR3 is 12 residues long. The V gene's germline CDR1 is SGHTA and CDR2 FQGNSA. V was cut by 1 base and J by 4 bases, with 5 bases left in between. CDR3 protein: CASSLVSYEQYF. CDR3 in DNA: TGTGCCAGCAGCTTAGTGTCATACGAGCAGTACTTC.